Listed below are T cell receptor beta chains from one sample, sequenced in a study of T-cell reconstitution after alpha-beta-depleted transplantation in children. TCRdb itself ran the PCR reads through MiXCR, one entry per CDR3 protein. In the table there are approximately 520,000 distinct CDR3 sequences, 32% of which are singletons. The sequences come from PBMCs from the stem cell graft donor, collected from the stem cell graft. These receptors all stem from a human donor who donated a stem cell graft to a child with aplastic anemia. Each CDR3 is given with its conserved first and last residue. The order of the fields is V gene, J gene, clone size, D gene, CDR3 protein, CDR3 DNA. D genes are given only for firm matches. Size values are once, few and many counts, or a class for expanded clones, and some rows have none.

v_gene: TRBV7-9
j_gene: TRBJ2-5
abundance: NA
d_gene: TRBD1
CDR3aa: CASSSGQGLETQYF
CDR3nt: TGTGCCAGCAGCTCTGGACAGGGGTTAGAGACCCAGTACTTC

v_gene: TRBV6-1
j_gene: TRBJ1-4
abundance: NA
d_gene: NA
CDR3aa: CASSPWEAPGAELFF
CDR3nt: TGTGCCAGCAGCCCCTGGGAGGCCCCCGGGGCGGAACTGTTTTTT

v_gene: TRBV30
j_gene: TRBJ2-7
abundance: NA
d_gene: NA
CDR3aa: CAWEGQGGPEQYF
CDR3nt: TGTGCCTGGGAAGGGCAGGGGGGCCCCGAGCAGTACTTC

v_gene: TRBV12-3/TRBV12-4
j_gene: TRBJ1-1
abundance: NA
d_gene: NA
CDR3aa: CASSAGRGFEAFF
CDR3nt: TGTGCCAGCAGCGCGGGGCGGGGTTTTGAAGCTTTCTTT

v_gene: TRBV12-3/TRBV12-4
j_gene: TRBJ2-3
abundance: NA
d_gene: TRBD2
CDR3aa: CASSFWIGTSGSGDTQYF
CDR3nt: TGTGCCAGCAGTTTCTGGATTGGGACTAGCGGGAGTGGGGATACGCAGTATTTT

v_gene: TRBV12-3/TRBV12-4
j_gene: TRBJ1-6
abundance: many
d_gene: NA
CDR3aa: CASSFGGARVPLHF
CDR3nt: TGTGCCAGCAGTTTCGGTGGGGCCAGGGTCCCCCTCCACTTT

v_gene: TRBV7-2
j_gene: TRBJ2-1
abundance: NA
d_gene: NA
CDR3aa: CASGPRRSSYNEQFF
CDR3nt: TGTGCCAGCGGACCCCGACGGAGCTCCTACAATGAGCAGTTCTTC

v_gene: TRBV15
j_gene: TRBJ2-1
abundance: many
d_gene: NA
CDR3aa: CATSRERGFEQFF
CDR3nt: TGTGCCACCAGCAGAGAGCGAGGATTTGAGCAGTTCTTC

v_gene: TRBV9
j_gene: TRBJ2-1
abundance: NA
d_gene: TRBD2
CDR3aa: CASSVVWSSGHNEQFF
CDR3nt: TGTGCCAGCAGCGTAGTTTGGTCTAGCGGACACAATGAGCAGTTCTTC

v_gene: TRBV5-6
j_gene: TRBJ1-1
abundance: NA
d_gene: NA
CDR3aa: CASSLATNSPNTEAFF
CDR3nt: TGTGCCAGCAGCTTGGCCACGAACAGCCCGAACACTGAAGCTTTCTTT

v_gene: TRBV7-8
j_gene: TRBJ1-4
abundance: NA
d_gene: NA
CDR3aa: CASSFGGSPEKLFF
CDR3nt: TGTGCCAGCAGCTTTGGGGGTAGTCCGGAAAAACTGTTTTTT

v_gene: TRBV5-6
j_gene: TRBJ2-1
abundance: NA
d_gene: TRBD2
CDR3aa: CASSLDLTSGNYNEQFF
CDR3nt: TGTGCCAGCAGCTTGGACCTGACTAGCGGGAACTACAATGAGCAGTTCTTC

v_gene: TRBV20-1
j_gene: TRBJ2-3
abundance: few
d_gene: TRBD2
CDR3aa: CSAVPSGSPGTQYF
CDR3nt: TGCAGTGCTGTCCCTAGCGGATCCCCGGGTACGCAGTATTTT

v_gene: TRBV11-2
j_gene: TRBJ2-2
abundance: many
d_gene: TRBD2
CDR3aa: CASSYLSGLNTGELFF
CDR3nt: TGTGCCAGCAGCTATCTTAGCGGGTTGAACACCGGGGAGCTGTTTTTT

v_gene: TRBV12-3/TRBV12-4
j_gene: TRBJ2-2
abundance: few
d_gene: NA
CDR3aa: CASRVQPNTGELFF
CDR3nt: TGTGCCAGCAGGGTACAGCCGAACACCGGGGAGCTGTTTTTT

v_gene: TRBV5-6
j_gene: TRBJ1-1
abundance: NA
d_gene: NA
CDR3aa: CASSLAGVTEAFF
CDR3nt: TGTGCCAGCAGCTTGGCTGGGGTTACTGAAGCTTTCTTT

v_gene: TRBV18
j_gene: TRBJ1-1
abundance: few
d_gene: NA
CDR3aa: CASSPTDGKSTEAFF
CDR3nt: TGTGCCAGCTCACCAACGGACGGGAAGAGCACTGAAGCTTTCTTT

v_gene: TRBV18
j_gene: TRBJ1-2
abundance: NA
d_gene: TRBD1
CDR3aa: CASSERDRVDYGYTF
CDR3nt: TGTGCCAGCTCAGAGAGGGACAGGGTCGACTATGGCTACACCTTC

v_gene: TRBV15
j_gene: TRBJ2-4
abundance: NA
d_gene: TRBD1
CDR3aa: CATTLLSIGTGKNIQYF
CDR3nt: TGTGCCACCACTTTGCTTTCCATCGGGACAGGCAAAAACATTCAGTACTTC

v_gene: TRBV7-9
j_gene: TRBJ2-5
abundance: few
d_gene: NA
CDR3aa: CASSLRPLSTQYF
CDR3nt: TGTGCCAGCAGCCTACGCCCCCTTTCAACCCAGTACTTC

v_gene: TRBV6-5
j_gene: TRBJ1-4
abundance: few
d_gene: NA
CDR3aa: CASSYRRGSEEKLFF
CDR3nt: TGTGCCAGCAGTTACCGAAGGGGTTCGGAGGAAAAACTGTTTTTT